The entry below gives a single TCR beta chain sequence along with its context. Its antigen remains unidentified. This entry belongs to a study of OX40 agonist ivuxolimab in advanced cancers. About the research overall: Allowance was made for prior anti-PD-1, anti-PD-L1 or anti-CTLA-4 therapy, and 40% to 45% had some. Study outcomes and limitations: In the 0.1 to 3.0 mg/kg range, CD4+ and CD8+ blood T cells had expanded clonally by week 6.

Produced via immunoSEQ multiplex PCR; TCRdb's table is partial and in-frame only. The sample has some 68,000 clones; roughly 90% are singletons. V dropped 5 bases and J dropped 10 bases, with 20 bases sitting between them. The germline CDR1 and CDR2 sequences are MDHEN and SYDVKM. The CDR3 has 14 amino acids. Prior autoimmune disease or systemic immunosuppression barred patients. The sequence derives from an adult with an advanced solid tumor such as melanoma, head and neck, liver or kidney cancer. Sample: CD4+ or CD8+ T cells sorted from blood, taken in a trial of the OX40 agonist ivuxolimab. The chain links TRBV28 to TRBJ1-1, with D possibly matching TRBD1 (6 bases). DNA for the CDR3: TGTGCCAGCAGTCGAAGGGGGTTTTCAGGGCCAGCTTTCTTT. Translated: CASSRRGFSGPAFF.